Below, one TCR beta chain is given with its context. Using immunoSEQ multiplex PCR, the repertoire was profiled, and TCRdb retains in-frame clones only, with some absent. This sample has 200,000 to 250,000 clones, with over 75% found just once. These data originate in a study of Ad26.COV2.S vaccination and SARS-CoV-2 variants. Trimming pared 8 bases from V and 2 bases from J, leaving 15 bases between. The CDR3 covers 14 residues. CDR1 and CDR2 (germline): LNHNV, YYDKDF (reference sequence). Treatment meaning: 15 to 20 received Ad26.COV2.S at low or high dose, single or two shots; about 5 received placebo; per-sample allocation not given. Samples were taken on day 63 after the first vaccine or placebo injection.

The J gene is TRBJ2-5, the V gene TRBV15; D call uncertain. The specimen was peripheral blood, collected in a trial of Ad26.COV2.S vaccine versus placebo. The sequence was obtained from a person aged 18 to 65 who received the Ad26.COV2.S COVID-19 vaccine or a placebo. The CDR3 bases are TGTGCCACCCGCGGCGGTGGGCAGCAAGAGACCCAGTACTTC. This translates into CATRGGGQQETQYF.